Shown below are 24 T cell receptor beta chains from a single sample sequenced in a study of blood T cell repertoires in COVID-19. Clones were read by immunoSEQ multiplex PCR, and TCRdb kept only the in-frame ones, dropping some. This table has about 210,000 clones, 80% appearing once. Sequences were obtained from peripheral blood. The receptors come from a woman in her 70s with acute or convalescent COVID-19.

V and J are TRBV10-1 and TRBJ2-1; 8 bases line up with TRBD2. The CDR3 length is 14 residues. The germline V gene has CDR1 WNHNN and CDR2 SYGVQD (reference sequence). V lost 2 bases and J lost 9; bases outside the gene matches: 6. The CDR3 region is CASSEPLGGGEQFF. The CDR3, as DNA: TGCGCCAGCAGTGAGCCTCTCGGGGGGGGTGAGCAGTTCTTC.

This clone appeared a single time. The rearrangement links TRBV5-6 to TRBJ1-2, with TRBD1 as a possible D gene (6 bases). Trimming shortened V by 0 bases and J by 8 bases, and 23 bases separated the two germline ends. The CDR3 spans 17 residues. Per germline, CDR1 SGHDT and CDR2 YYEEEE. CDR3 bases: TGTGCCAGCAGCTTGGCGGGACATAAGGGTGGCGAGGGCGGCTACACCTTC. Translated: CASSLAGHKGGEGGYTF.

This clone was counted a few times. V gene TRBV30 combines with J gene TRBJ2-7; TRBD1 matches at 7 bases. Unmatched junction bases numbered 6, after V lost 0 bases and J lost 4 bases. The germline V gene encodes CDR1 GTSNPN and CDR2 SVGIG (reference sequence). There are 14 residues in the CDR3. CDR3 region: CAWSVRRGTYEQYF. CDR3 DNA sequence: TGTGCCTGGAGTGTTCGCAGGGGGACGTACGAGCAGTACTTC.

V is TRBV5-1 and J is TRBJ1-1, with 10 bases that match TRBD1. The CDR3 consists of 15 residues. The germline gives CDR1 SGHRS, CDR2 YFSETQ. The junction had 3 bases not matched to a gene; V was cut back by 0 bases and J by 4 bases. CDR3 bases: TGCGCCAGCAGCTTGGTGGGACAGGGGCTCACTGAAGCTTTCTTT. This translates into CASSLVGQGLTEAFF.

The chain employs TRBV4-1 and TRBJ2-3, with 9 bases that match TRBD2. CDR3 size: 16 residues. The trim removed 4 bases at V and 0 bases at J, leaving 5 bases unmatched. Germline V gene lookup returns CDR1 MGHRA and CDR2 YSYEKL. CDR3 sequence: CASSLIAGESTDTQYF. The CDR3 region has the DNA TGCGCCAGCAGCCTTATAGCGGGGGAGAGCACAGATACGCAGTATTTT.

CDR3 bases: TGTGCCAGTCTGGGAGTGGCTGAAGCTTTCTTT. Its translation is CASLGVAEAFF. The chain employs TRBV19 and TRBJ1-1; no clear D. Trimming took 8 bases from V and 6 from J, leaving 10 bases between them. The CDR3 length is 11 residues. Germline-derived CDR1 and CDR2 are LNHDA and SQIVND (reference sequence).

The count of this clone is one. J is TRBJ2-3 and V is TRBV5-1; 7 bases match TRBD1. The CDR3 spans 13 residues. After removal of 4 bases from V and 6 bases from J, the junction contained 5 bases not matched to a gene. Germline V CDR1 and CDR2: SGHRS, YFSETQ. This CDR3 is CASSQGQTDTQYF. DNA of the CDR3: TGCGCCAGCAGCCAGGGACAGACCGATACGCAGTATTTT.

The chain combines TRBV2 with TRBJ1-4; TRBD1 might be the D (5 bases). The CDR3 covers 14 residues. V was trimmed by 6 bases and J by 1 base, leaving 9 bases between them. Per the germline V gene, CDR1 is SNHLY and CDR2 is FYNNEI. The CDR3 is CASRRDRTNEKLFF. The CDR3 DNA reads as TGTGCCAGCAGACGCGACAGAACTAATGAAAAACTGTTTTTT.

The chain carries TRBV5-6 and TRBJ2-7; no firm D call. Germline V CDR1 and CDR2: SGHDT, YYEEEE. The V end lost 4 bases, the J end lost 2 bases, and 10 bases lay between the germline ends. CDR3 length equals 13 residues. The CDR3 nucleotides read TGTGCCAGCAGCGATGGCCTAGCCTACGAGCAGTACTTC. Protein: CASSDGLAYEQYF.

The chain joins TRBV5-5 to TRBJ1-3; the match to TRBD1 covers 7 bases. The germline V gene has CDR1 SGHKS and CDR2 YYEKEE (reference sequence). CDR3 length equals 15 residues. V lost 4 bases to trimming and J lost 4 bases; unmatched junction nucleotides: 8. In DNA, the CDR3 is TGTGCCAGCAGCCGCGCAACAGGGGCAGGAAACACCATATATTTT. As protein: CASSRATGAGNTIYF.

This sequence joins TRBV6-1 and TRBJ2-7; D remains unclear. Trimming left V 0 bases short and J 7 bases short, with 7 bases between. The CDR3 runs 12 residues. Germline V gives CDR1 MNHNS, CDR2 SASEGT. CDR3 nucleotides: TGTGCCAGCAGTGAAGCCCGGCGGGAGCAGTACTTC. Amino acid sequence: CASSEARREQYF.

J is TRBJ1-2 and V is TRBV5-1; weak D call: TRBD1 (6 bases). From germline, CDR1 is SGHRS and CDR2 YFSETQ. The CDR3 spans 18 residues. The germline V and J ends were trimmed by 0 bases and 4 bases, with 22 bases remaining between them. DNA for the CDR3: TGCGCCAGCAGCTTGGACCCCTCGGGAGGGGCCAGGGGCTATGGCTACACCTTC. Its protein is CASSLDPSGGARGYGYTF.

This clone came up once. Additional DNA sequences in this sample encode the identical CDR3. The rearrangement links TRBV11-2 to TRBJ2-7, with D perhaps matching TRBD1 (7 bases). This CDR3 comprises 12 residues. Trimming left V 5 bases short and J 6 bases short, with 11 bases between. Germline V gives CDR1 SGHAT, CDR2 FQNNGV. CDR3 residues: CASSTQGGEQYF. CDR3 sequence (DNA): TGTGCCAGCAGCACCCAGGGGGGCGAGCAGTACTTC.

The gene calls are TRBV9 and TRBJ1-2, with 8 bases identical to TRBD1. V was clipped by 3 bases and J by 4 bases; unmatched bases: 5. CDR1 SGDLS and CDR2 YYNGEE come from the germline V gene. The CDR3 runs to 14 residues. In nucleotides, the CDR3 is TGTGCCAGCAGCGCCAAACAGGGGGTCTATGGCTACACCTTC. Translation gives CASSAKQGVYGYTF.

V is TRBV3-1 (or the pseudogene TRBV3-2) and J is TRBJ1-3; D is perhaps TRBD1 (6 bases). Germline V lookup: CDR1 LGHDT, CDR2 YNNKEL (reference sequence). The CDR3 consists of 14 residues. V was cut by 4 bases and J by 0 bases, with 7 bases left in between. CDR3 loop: CASSRGGSGNTIYF. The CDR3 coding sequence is TGTGCCAGCAGCCGAGGGGGCTCTGGAAACACCATATATTTT.

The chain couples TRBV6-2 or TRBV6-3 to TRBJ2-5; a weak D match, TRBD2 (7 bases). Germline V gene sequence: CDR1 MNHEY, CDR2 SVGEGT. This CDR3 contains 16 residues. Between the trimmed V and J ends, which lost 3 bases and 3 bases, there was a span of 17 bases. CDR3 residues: CASSYKGGAKKETQYF. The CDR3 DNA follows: TGTGCCAGCAGTTATAAAGGGGGGGCAAAAAAAGAGACCCAGTACTTC.

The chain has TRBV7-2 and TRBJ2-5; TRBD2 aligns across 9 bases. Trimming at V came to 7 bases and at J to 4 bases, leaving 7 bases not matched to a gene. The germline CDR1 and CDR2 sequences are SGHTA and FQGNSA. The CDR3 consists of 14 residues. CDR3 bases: TGTGCCAGCACCCGCGGGGGGGCACCAGAGACCCAGTACTTC. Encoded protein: CASTRGGAPETQYF.

The CDR3 spells CASSSDGSSYNEQFF. The DNA for the CDR3 is TGTGCCAGCAGTAGCGACGGGAGCTCCTACAATGAGCAGTTCTTC. The V gene is TRBV6-4, the J gene TRBJ2-1, with D maybe TRBD2 (6 bases). The CDR3 has 15 residues. The V gene's germline CDR1 is MRHNA and CDR2 SNTAGT. The V end lost 5 bases, the J end lost 0 bases, and 11 bases lay between the germline ends.

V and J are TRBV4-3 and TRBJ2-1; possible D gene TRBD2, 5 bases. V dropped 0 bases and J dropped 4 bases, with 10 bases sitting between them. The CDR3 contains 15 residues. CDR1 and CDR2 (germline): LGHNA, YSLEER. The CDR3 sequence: CASSQEAGRYNEQFF. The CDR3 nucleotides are TGCGCCAGCAGCCAAGAAGCTGGGAGATACAATGAGCAGTTCTTC.

CDR3 region: CASSLVAGGPQETQYF. CDR3 coding DNA: TGTGCCAGCAGCTTAGTCGCGGGGGGCCCCCAGGAGACCCAGTACTTC. This chain connects TRBV11-2 to TRBJ2-5; 8 nucleotides match TRBD2. Trimming cost V 1 base and J 5 bases; bases outside gene matches: 9. Germline CDR1 and CDR2: SGHAT and FQNNGV. The CDR3 is 16 residues long. Combining the CDR3 with reference TRBV11-2 and TRBJ2-5 gives the whole variable domain EAGVAQSPRYKIIEKRQSVAFWCNPISGHATLYWYQQILGQGPKLLIQFQNNGVVDDSQLPKDRFSAERLKGVDSTLKIQPAKLEDSAVYLCASSLVAGGPQETQYFGPGTRLLVL.

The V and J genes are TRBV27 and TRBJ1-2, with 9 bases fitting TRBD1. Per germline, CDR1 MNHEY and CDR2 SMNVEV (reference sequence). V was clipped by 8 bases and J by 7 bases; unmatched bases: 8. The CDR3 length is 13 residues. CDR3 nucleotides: TGTGCCAGCTCTTGGACAGGGGCGAGTGGCTACACCTTC. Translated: CASSWTGASGYTF.

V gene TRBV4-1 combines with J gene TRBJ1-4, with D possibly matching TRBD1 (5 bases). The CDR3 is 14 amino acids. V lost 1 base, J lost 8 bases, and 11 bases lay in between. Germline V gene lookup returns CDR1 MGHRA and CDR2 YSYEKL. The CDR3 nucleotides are TGCGCCAGCAGCCAAGGGCAGGGTGGAGAAAAACTGTTTTTT. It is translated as CASSQGQGGEKLFF.

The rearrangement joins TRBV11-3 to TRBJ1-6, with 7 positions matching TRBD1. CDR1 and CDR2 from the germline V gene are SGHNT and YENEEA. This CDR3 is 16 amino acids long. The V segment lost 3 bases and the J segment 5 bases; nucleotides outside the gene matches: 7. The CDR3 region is CASSLGRQGDNSPLHF. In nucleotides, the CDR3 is TGTGCCAGCAGCTTGGGCCGACAGGGAGATAATTCACCCCTCCACTTT.

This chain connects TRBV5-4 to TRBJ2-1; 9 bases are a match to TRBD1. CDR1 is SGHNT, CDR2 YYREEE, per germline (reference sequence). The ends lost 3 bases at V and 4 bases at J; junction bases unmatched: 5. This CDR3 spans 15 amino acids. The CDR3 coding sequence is TGTGCCAGCAGCTCCGGACAGGGGATTTACAATGAGCAGTTCTTC. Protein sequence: CASSSGQGIYNEQFF. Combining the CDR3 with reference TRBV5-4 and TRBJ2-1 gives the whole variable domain ETGVTQSPTHLIKTRGQQVTLRCSSQSGHNTVSWYQQALGQGPQFIFQYYREEENGRGNFPPRFSGLQFPNYSSELNVNALELDDSALYLCASSSGQGIYNEQFFGPGTRLTVL.